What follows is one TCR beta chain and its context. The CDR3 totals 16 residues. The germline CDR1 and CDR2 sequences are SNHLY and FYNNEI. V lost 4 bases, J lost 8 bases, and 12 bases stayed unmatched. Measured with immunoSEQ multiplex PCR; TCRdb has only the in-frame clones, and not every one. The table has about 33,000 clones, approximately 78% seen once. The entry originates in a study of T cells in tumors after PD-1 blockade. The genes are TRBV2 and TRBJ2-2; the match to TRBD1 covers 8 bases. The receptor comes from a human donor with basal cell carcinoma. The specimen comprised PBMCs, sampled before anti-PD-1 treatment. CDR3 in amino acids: CASSGLDRGGSGELFF. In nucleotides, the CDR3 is TGTGCCAGCAGTGGACTCGACAGGGGCGGGTCAGGGGAGCTGTTTTTT.